This T cell receptor beta chain was sequenced in a study of shared T cell receptors in the human thymus. CDR1 SGHDT and CDR2 YYEEEE come from the germline V gene. The CDR3 totals 13 residues. The germline V and J ends were trimmed by 3 bases and 7 bases, with 11 bases remaining between them. This clone was picked up one time. Profiling relied on immunoSEQ multiplex PCR, and the TCRdb table lists in-frame clones only, not all of them. In the table there are 500,000 to 850,000 clones, about 90% of which are singletons. These sequences were also reported in another study, on human thymus T cells. That source reports: Having surgery to correct congenital heart defects, healthy Finnish infants acted as the donors. Thymic samples were excised during corrective heart operations.

V is TRBV5-6 and J is TRBJ1-5; possibly TRBD1 for D (5 bases). Sequencing was carried out using thymocytes. The origin of this receptor is a boy younger than two with a congenital heart defect. CDR3 residues: CASSYRLGQPQHF. In nucleotides, the CDR3 is TGTGCCAGCAGCTACAGGTTGGGACAGCCCCAGCATTTT.